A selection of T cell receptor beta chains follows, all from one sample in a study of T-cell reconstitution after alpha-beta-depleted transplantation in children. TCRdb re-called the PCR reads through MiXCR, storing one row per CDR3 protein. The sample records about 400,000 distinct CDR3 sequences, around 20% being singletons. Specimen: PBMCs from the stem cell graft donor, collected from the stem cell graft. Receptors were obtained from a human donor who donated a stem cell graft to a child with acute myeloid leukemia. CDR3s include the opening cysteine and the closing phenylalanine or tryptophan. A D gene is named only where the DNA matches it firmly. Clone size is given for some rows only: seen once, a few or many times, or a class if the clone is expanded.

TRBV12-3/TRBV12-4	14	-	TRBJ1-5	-	CASSLLSGDQPQHF	TGTGCCAGCAGTTTACTTTCTGGGGATCAGCCCCAGCATTTT
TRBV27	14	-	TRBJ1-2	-	CASSLIAGNSGYTF	TGTGCCAGCAGTTTAATTGCAGGGAATAGTGGCTACACCTTC
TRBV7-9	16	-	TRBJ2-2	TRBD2	CASSPHERENAGELFF	TGTGCCAGCAGCCCCCATGAGCGGGAAAACGCCGGGGAGCTGTTTTTT
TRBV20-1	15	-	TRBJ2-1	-	CSARDIKGFHNEQFF	TGCAGTGCTAGAGATATTAAGGGGTTCCACAATGAGCAGTTCTTC
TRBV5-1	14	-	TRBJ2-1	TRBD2	CASMSKLATNEQFF	TGCGCCAGCATGTCCAAACTAGCGACCAATGAGCAGTTCTTC
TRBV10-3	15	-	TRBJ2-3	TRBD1	CAIRGTGPISDTQYF	TGTGCCATCAGGGGGACAGGCCCCATTTCAGATACGCAGTATTTT
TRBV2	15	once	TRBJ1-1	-	CASSEMDLGHTEAFF	TGTGCCAGCAGTGAGATGGATTTGGGGCACACTGAAGCTTTCTTT
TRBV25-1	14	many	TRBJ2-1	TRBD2	CASRGGRLQNEQFF	TGTGCCAGCAGGGGCGGGAGACTACAGAATGAGCAGTTCTTC
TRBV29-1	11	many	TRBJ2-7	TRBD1	CSVNRGYEQYF	TGCAGCGTTAACAGGGGCTACGAGCAGTACTTC
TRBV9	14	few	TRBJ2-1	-	CASSVGGPNNEQFF	TGTGCCAGCAGCGTAGGGGGGCCAAACAATGAGCAGTTCTTC
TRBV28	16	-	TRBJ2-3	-	CASSSPQGWGTDTQYF	TGTGCCAGCAGTTCGCCCCAGGGATGGGGCACAGATACGCAGTATTTT
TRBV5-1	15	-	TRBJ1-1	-	CASSLRGSSFLEAFF	TGCGCCAGCAGCTTGAGGGGCAGTTCGTTTCTTGAAGCTTTCTTT
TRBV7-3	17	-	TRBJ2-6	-	CASSPQGGVSGANVLTF	TGTGCCAGCAGCCCCCAGGGGGGAGTCTCTGGGGCCAACGTCCTGACTTTC
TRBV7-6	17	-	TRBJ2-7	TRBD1	CASSIYRGPKSSYEQYF	TGTGCCAGCAGCATCTACAGGGGGCCCAAGAGCTCCTACGAGCAGTACTTC
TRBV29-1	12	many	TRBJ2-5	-	CSVHLVEGTQYF	TGCAGCGTCCACCTTGTCGAGGGAACCCAGTACTTC
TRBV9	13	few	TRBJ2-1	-	CASSVATNNEQFF	TGTGCCAGCAGCGTAGCTACGAACAATGAGCAGTTCTTC
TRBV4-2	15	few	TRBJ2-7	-	CASSFGLLSSYEQYF	TGTGCCAGCAGCTTCGGGCTCCTTAGCTCCTACGAGCAGTACTTC
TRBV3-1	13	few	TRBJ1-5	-	CASSSDLNQPQHF	TGTGCCAGCAGCTCGGATCTCAATCAGCCCCAGCATTTT
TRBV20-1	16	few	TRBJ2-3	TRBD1	CSARIPGGLGTDTQYF	TGCAGTGCTAGAATTCCAGGGGGCCTTGGCACAGATACGCAGTATTTT
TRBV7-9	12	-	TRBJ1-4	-	CASRGGDEKLFF	TGTGCCAGCCGCGGGGGGGATGAAAAACTGTTTTTT
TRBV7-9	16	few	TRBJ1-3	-	CASSLNSRDPGNTIYF	TGTGCCAGCAGCTTAAATTCCAGGGACCCTGGAAACACCATATATTTT
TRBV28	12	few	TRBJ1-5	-	CASSSGDQPQHF	TGTGCCAGCAGTTCGGGAGATCAGCCCCAGCATTTT
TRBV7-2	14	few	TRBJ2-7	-	CASSLAGYFYEQYF	TGTGCCAGCAGCTTAGCAGGCTACTTCTACGAGCAGTACTTC
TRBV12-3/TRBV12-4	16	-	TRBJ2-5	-	CASSSPRDFPRRTQYF	TGTGCCAGCAGTTCCCCCCGGGACTTCCCAAGACGGACCCAGTACTTC
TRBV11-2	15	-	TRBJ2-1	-	CASSLEVGPYNEQFF	TGTGCCAGCAGCTTAGAGGTGGGCCCTTACAATGAGCAGTTCTTC
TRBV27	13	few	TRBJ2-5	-	CASSLRPSETQYF	TGTGCCAGCAGTTTGAGACCATCGGAGACCCAGTACTTC
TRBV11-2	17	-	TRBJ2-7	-	CASSATWERYLSYEQYF	TGTGCCAGCAGCGCAACCTGGGAGCGTTACCTCTCCTACGAGCAGTACTTC
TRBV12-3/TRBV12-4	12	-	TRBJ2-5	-	CASRGRWETQYF	TGTGCCAGCAGGGGCAGGTGGGAGACCCAGTACTTC
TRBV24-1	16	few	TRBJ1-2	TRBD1	CATSDSKRTGRYGYTF	TGTGCCACCAGTGATTCGAAGAGGACAGGCCGCTATGGCTACACCTTC
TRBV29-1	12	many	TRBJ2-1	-	CSVEWGFNEQFF	TGCAGCGTTGAGTGGGGGTTCAATGAGCAGTTCTTC
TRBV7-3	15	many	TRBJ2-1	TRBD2	CASSLVLAGANEQFF	TGTGCCAGCAGCTTAGTGCTAGCGGGAGCAAATGAGCAGTTCTTC
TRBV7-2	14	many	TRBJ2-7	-	CASSLNGRGTEQYF	TGTGCCAGCAGCTTAAATGGGAGAGGGACCGAGCAGTACTTC
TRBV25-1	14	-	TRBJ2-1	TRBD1	CASKNQGTGFEQFF	TGTGCCAGCAAGAACCAAGGGACAGGGTTTGAGCAGTTCTTC
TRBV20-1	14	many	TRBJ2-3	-	CSAPFPRGEDTQYF	TGCAGTGCTCCTTTTCCGAGGGGCGAGGATACGCAGTATTTT